This paragraph reports one T cell receptor beta chain. As yet, its antigen is unknown. The donors were members of the validation cohort, which comprised roughly 130 subjects and was separate from the first cohort of 666 subjects. The sample is drawn from a study of cytomegalovirus exposure and HLA in healthy donors. Study-wide points: In vitro data verified a few CMV-associated chains as specific for CMV antigens. Cytomegalovirus-associated TCR beta chains were listed, numbering under 200. Reports credit the classifier with highly specific, highly sensitive diagnosis of cytomegalovirus status.

The J segment lost 7 bases and the V segment lost 10 bases, leaving 11 bases of the junction unmatched. This CDR3 is 14 amino acids long. Germline V gives CDR1 ENHRY, CDR2 SYGVKD. Profiling relied on immunoSEQ multiplex PCR, and the TCRdb table lists in-frame clones only, not all of them. The table shows 120,000 or so clones, with about 91% occurring only once. The TCR sequence derives from a woman aged 18 to 35 in good health and CMV-seronegative. The sequenced material came from PBMCs. V is TRBV10-3 and J is TRBJ2-1; 9 nucleotides agree with TRBD2. The CDR3 region is CATAAGGPINEQFF. The CDR3 DNA reads TGTGCCACTGCTGCGGGGGGGCCGATTAATGAGCAGTTCTTC.